Shown below are 23 T cell receptor beta chains from a single sample sequenced in a study of T cell repertoires in cytomegalovirus infection. TCRdb fed the reads into MiXCR, producing one record per CDR3 protein. The data contain 200,000 to 300,000 distinct CDR3 sequences, roughly 13% of them singletons. Sequenced material: PBMCs. The source is a human donor in good health (CMV status not recorded). Some clones in this sample may be carry-over from other donors' samples.

A few counts support this clonotype. CDR3 sequence reads: CASRDGGARGYTF. The CDR3 region has the DNA TGTGCCAGCAGGGATGGGGGAGCTCGGGGCTACACCTTC. The chain uses TRBV27 and TRBJ1-2; D possibly corresponds to TRBD1 (5 bases). Trimming took off 6 bases at V and 8 bases at J, with 16 bases between the two ends. The CDR3 extends over 13 amino acids. Per the germline V gene, CDR1 is MNHEY and CDR2 is SMNVEV (reference sequence).

This clonotype appeared a few times. The chain is built from TRBV29-1 and TRBJ2-5; the D gene is possibly TRBD2 (5 bases). Per the germline V gene, CDR1 is SQVTM and CDR2 is ANQGSEA. CDR3 length: 13 residues. Trimming took 4 bases from V and 1 from J, leaving 10 bases between them. The CDR3: CSVVRRGQETQYF. CDR3 in DNA: TGCAGCGTTGTGAGACGGGGCCAAGAGACCCAGTACTTC.

The rearrangement joins TRBV3-1 to TRBJ1-1, with D possibly TRBD1 on 5 matching bases. Trimming took 0 bases from V and 1 from J, leaving 9 bases between them. CDR3 length equals 15 residues. Germline V gives CDR1 LGHDT, CDR2 YNNKEL (reference sequence). The CDR3, as DNA: TGTGCCAGCAGCCAAGAGTGGGACCGGAACACTGAAGCTTTCTTT. Encoded protein: CASSQEWDRNTEAFF.

In its sample, this clonotype was seen a few times. V and J are TRBV10-3 and TRBJ2-7; TRBD2 aligns across 10 bases. CDR3 length equals 15 residues. Per the germline V gene, CDR1 is ENHRY and CDR2 is SYGVKD. Trimming took 7 bases from V and 2 from J; bases not matched to a gene: 8. The chain's CDR3 is CAITRGTSGTYEQYF. CDR3 sequence (DNA): TGTGCCATCACCAGAGGAACTAGCGGGACCTACGAGCAGTACTTC.

In its sample, this clonotype was seen many times. V usage is TRBV7-2 and J usage is TRBJ2-7; 8 nucleotides line up with TRBD1. Germline CDR1 is SGHTA and CDR2 is FQGNSA. J was trimmed by 7 bases and V by 11 bases; bases with no gene match: 13. CDR3 length: 13 residues. The CDR3: CAGARDRQGEQYF. The CDR3 DNA reads as TGTGCCGGAGCCCGGGACAGGCAGGGAGAGCAGTACTTC. The full variable domain, in which reference TRBV7-2 and TRBJ2-7 provide the parts outside the CDR3, is GAGVSQSPSNKVTEKGKDVELRCDPISGHTALYWYRQSLGQGLEFLIYFQGNSAPDKSGLPSDRFSAERTGGSVSTLTIQRTQQEDSAVYLCAGARDRQGEQYFGPGTRLTVT.

This clonotype was seen a few times. The rearrangement joins TRBV29-1 to TRBJ1-1; D remains unclear. Trimming took 6 bases from V and 5 from J, leaving 10 bases between them. This CDR3 contains 11 residues. CDR1 and CDR2 (germline): SQVTM, ANQGSEA. CDR3 bases: TGCAGCGTCGCCGAAGGGACTGAAGCTTTCTTT. Residues: CSVAEGTEAFF. The full variable domain, completed using reference TRBV29-1 and TRBJ1-1, is SAVISQKPSRDICQRGTSLTIQCQVDSQVTMMFWYRQQPGQSLTLIATANQGSEATYESGFVIDKFPISRPNLTFSTLTVSNMSPEDSSIYLCSVAEGTEAFFGQGTRLTVV.

The chain carries TRBV28 and TRBJ1-2, with D tentatively TRBD1 (5 bases). The CDR3 covers 13 residues. Trimming took off 4 bases at V and 7 bases at J, with 13 bases between the two ends. Germline CDR1 and CDR2: MDHEN and SYDVKM. DNA of the CDR3: TGTGCCAGCAGTTCACCGGGACTTAGTGGCTACACCTTC. Its translation is CASSSPGLSGYTF.

This clonotype was detected only a few times. The chain links TRBV3-1 to TRBJ1-5; no clear D gene. Germline loops: CDR1 LGHDT, CDR2 YNNKEL (reference sequence). Trimming cost V 0 bases and J 0 bases, with 6 bases left between them. This CDR3 spans 15 amino acids. The CDR3: CASSQEASSNQPQHF. The CDR3 bases are TGTGCCAGCAGCCAAGAAGCGAGTAGCAATCAGCCCCAGCATTTT.

The sample holds many counts of this clonotype. This rearrangement joins TRBV7-9 to TRBJ1-5, with TRBD1 identical over 7 bases. Germline assignment: CDR1 SEHNR and CDR2 FQNEAQ (reference sequence). CDR3 length: 17 residues. J lost 7 bases, V lost 5 bases, and 17 bases had no gene match. CDR3 bases: TGTGCCAGCAGCACGACAGGGTCTGGTAGGCTCGACCAGCCCCAGCATTTT. This gives the protein CASSTTGSGRLDQPQHF.

This clonotype has ten or more counts. The chain combines TRBV7-9 with TRBJ2-5; 9 nucleotides agree with TRBD1. The CDR3 contains 14 residues. J was trimmed by 1 base and V by 5 bases; bases with no gene match: 2. The germline V gene encodes CDR1 SEHNR and CDR2 FQNEAQ (reference sequence). In DNA form, the CDR3 reads TGTGCCAGCAGCGGGGGACAGGGCCAAGAGACCCAGTACTTC. Its translation is CASSGGQGQETQYF.

The CDR3 nucleotides are TGTGCCAGCACTACACTGTCACCCCTCCACTTT. It codes for CASTTLSPLHF. The chain joins TRBV28 to TRBJ1-6; D call uncertain. There are 11 residues in the CDR3. The germline V and J ends were trimmed by 7 bases and 10 bases, with 8 bases remaining between them. Germline CDR1 is MDHEN and CDR2 is SYDVKM.

This clonotype was counted at least ten times. The gene calls are TRBV7-8 and TRBJ1-3; 7 bases are a match to TRBD1. J was trimmed by 5 bases and V by 3 bases; bases with no gene match: 1. The CDR3 has 13 amino acids. In germline, CDR1 is SGHVS, CDR2 FQNEAQ. The CDR3 DNA reads TGTGCCAGCAGCTTGGGACAGAGAAACACCATATATTTT. Its translation is CASSLGQRNTIYF.

This clonotype was seen many times. The chain employs TRBV6-1 and TRBJ2-5; D is possibly TRBD2 (5 bases). Trimming removed 8 bases at V and 3 bases at J, with 10 bases between. Germline V gene lookup returns CDR1 MNHNS and CDR2 SASEGT. There are 12 residues in the CDR3. The CDR3 nucleotides read TGTGCCAGCCATTCCGGGGAAGAGACCCAGTACTTC. Protein sequence: CASHSGEETQYF.

This clonotype was observed a few times. The V call is TRBV20-1, the J call TRBJ2-3, with D possibly TRBD2 on 6 matching bases. The CDR3 is 17 amino acids. Trimming removed 0 bases at V and 2 bases at J, with 18 bases between. Germline CDR1 DFQATT, CDR2 SNEGSKA (reference sequence). The CDR3 is CSARDRYGRGATDTQYF. CDR3 DNA sequence: TGCAGTGCTAGAGATCGGTACGGCCGCGGGGCCACAGATACGCAGTATTTT.

There are many counts of this clonotype. The rearrangement links TRBV6-1 to TRBJ2-5; 10 bases are shared with TRBD2. The germline gives CDR1 MNHNS, CDR2 SASEGT. With V trimmed by 2 bases and J by 1 base, 1 base remained unmatched. The CDR3 is made up of 15 amino acids. The CDR3 loop is CASSELAGAQETQYF. The CDR3, as DNA: TGTGCCAGCAGTGAACTAGCGGGGGCCCAAGAGACCCAGTACTTC.

The chain is built from TRBV27 and TRBJ2-2, with 7 bases aligning to TRBD2. After removal of 10 bases from V and 4 bases from J, the junction contained 12 bases not matched to a gene. Germline V gene sequence: CDR1 MNHEY, CDR2 SMNVEV (reference sequence). The CDR3 is 15 residues long. The CDR3 region has the DNA TGTGCCACCACTGGCGGGGGAAGGTTCACCGGGGAGCTGTTTTTT. Its protein is CATTGGGRFTGELFF.

This clonotype was recorded at least ten times. The genes are TRBV12-3 or TRBV12-4 and TRBJ1-1, with unresolved D. CDR3 length: 12 amino acids. The germline V and J ends were trimmed by 8 bases and 5 bases, with 12 bases remaining between them. CDR3 DNA sequence: TGTGCCAGCCGCCTCGGCGGTACTGAAGCTTTCTTT. Protein: CASRLGGTEAFF.

This clonotype was counted ten times or more. The rearrangement uses TRBV7-8 and TRBJ2-5; tentatively, D is TRBD1 or TRBD2 (5 bases each). The CDR3 loop spans 17 amino acids. V was shortened by 0 bases and J by 5 bases, with 19 bases between the two germline ends. CDR1 and CDR2 from the germline V gene are SGHVS and FQNEAQ. For the CDR3, the DNA is TGTGCCAGCAGCTTAGCCCTTGGGTTCAGGGACGGCGAGACCCAGTACTTC. As protein: CASSLALGFRDGETQYF.

The V call is TRBV29-1, the J call TRBJ1-4, with a possible D match to TRBD1 (5 bases). Germline CDR1 reads SQVTM; CDR2 reads ANQGSEA. This CDR3 contains 12 residues. V shed 5 bases and J shed 8 bases, with 12 bases lying between them. The CDR3 region is CSVRGIKEKLFF. The CDR3 coding sequence is TGCAGCGTTCGGGGGATCAAGGAAAAACTGTTTTTT.

This clonotype was picked up many times. V and J are TRBV6-1 and TRBJ1-5; no firm D call. The V gene's germline CDR1 is MNHNS and CDR2 SASEGT. V lost 0 bases and J lost 9, with 12 bases in between. This CDR3 comprises 14 residues. DNA of the CDR3: TGTGCCAGCAGTGAAGCACCCCCGGCGGCGCCCCAGCATTTT. Protein: CASSEAPPAAPQHF.

This clonotype was seen many times. The chain uses TRBV6-5 and TRBJ1-1, with D maybe TRBD1 (5 bases). The CDR3 is 16 amino acids. Germline V gives CDR1 MNHEY, CDR2 SVGAGI. The V and J ends lost 5 bases and 4 bases respectively, with 20 bases between them. CDR3 in amino acids: CASSRMTADTGTEAFF. Here the CDR3 DNA reads TGTGCCAGCAGTAGGATGACCGCGGACACCGGCACTGAAGCTTTCTTT.

This chain links TRBV7-3 with TRBJ2-2; the match to TRBD2 covers 7 bases. CDR1 is SGHTA and CDR2 is FQGTGA in the germline V gene. With 4 bases clipped from V and 11 bases from J, the junction kept 7 bases outside the gene matches. This CDR3 contains 13 residues. The CDR3 region is CASSSQAGVELFF. The DNA of the CDR3 is TGTGCCAGCAGCTCTCAGGCGGGGGTCGAGCTGTTTTTT.

This clonotype was found many times. V and J are TRBV12-3 or TRBV12-4 and TRBJ2-7; 7 bases match TRBD1. This CDR3 has 14 amino acids. Trimming cost V 3 bases and J 1 base; bases outside gene matches: 3. The CDR3 sequence: CASSFGDSSYEQYF. CDR3 in DNA: TGTGCCAGCAGTTTTGGGGACAGTTCCTACGAGCAGTACTTC.